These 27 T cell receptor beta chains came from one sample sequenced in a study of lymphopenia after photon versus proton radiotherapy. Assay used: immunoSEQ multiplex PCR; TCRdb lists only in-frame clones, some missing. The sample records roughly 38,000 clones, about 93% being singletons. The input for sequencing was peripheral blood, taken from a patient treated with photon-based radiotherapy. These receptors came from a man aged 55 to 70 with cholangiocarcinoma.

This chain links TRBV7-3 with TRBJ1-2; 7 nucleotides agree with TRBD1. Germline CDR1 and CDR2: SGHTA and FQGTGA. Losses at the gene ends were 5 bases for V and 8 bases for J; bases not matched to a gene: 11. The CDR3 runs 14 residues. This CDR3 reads CASSLSTGNPGYTF. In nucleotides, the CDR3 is TGTGCCAGCAGCCTTTCGACAGGGAACCCCGGCTACACCTTC.

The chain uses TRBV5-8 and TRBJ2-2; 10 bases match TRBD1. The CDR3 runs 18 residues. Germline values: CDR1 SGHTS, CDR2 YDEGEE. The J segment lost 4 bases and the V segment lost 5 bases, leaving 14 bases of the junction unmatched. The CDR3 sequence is CASRLRDRGLMGTGELFF. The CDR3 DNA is TGTGCCAGCAGACTCCGGGACAGGGGCCTCATGGGCACCGGGGAGCTGTTTTTT.

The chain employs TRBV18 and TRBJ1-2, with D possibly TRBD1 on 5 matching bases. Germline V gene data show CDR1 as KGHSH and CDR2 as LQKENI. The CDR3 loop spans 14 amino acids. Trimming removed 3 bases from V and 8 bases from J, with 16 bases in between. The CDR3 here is CASSPWDRIEGYTF. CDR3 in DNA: TGTGCCAGCTCACCGTGGGACCGCATAGAGGGCTACACCTTC.

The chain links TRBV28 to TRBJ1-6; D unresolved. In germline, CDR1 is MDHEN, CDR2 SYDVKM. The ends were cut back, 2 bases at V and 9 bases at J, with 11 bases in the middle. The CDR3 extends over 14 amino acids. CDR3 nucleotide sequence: TGTGCCAGCAGTTTACCCTCACGGAGTTCACCCCTCCACTTT. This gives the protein CASSLPSRSSPLHF. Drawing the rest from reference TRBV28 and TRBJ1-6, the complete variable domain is DVKVTQSSRYLVKRTGEKVFLECVQDMDHENMFWYRQDPGLGLRLIYFSYDVKMKEKGDIPEGYSVSREKKERFSLILESASTNQTSMYLCASSLPSRSSPLHFGNGTRLTVT.

The CDR3 nucleotides read TGTGCCAGCAGCCGCACTAGCGGCGGAGGGGTCGATACGCAGTATTTT. Translated, it gives CASSRTSGGGVDTQYF. This chain connects TRBV7-3 to TRBJ2-3, with 8 nucleotides matching TRBD2. CDR3 size: 16 residues. Trimming cost V 5 bases and J 6 bases; bases outside gene matches: 13. CDR1 is SGHTA, CDR2 FQGTGA, per germline.

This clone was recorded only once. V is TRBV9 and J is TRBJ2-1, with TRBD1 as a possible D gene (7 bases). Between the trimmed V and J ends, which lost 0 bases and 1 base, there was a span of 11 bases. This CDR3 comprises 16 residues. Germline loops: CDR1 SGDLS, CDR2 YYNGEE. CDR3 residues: CASSVVSGGSYNEQFF. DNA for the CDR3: TGTGCCAGCAGCGTAGTTTCAGGGGGGTCCTACAATGAGCAGTTCTTC. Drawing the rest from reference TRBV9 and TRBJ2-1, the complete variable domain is DSGVTQTPKHLITATGQRVTLRCSPRSGDLSVYWYQQSLDQGLQFLIQYYNGEERAKGNILERFSAQQFPDLHSELNLSSLELGDSALYFCASSVVSGGSYNEQFFGPGTRLTVL.

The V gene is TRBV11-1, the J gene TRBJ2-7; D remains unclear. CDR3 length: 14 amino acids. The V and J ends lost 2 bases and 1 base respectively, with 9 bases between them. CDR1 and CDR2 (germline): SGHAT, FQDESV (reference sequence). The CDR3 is CASSLRTESYEQYF. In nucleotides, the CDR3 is TGTGCCAGCAGCTTACGGACCGAGTCCTACGAGCAGTACTTC.

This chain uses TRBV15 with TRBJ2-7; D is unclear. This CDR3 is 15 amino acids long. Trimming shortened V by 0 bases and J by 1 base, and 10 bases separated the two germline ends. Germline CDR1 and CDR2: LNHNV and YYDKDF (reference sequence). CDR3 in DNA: TGTGCCACCAGCAGAGATCTGTACAGTTCCTACGAGCAGTACTTC. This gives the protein CATSRDLYSSYEQYF.

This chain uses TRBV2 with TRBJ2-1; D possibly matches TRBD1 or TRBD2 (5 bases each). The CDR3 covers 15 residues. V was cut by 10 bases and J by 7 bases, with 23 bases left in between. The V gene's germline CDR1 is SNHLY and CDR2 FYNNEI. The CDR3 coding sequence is TGTGCCACCATTCCCGTGGGTCAAGAGGGGAATGAGCAGTTCTTC. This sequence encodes CATIPVGQEGNEQFF.

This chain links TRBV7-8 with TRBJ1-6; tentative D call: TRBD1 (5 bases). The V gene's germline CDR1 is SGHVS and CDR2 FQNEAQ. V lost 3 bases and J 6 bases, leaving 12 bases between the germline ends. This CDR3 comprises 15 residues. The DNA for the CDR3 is TGTGCCAGCAGCTTTATTGCAGGGAGTAATTCACCCCTCCACTTT. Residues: CASSFIAGSNSPLHF.

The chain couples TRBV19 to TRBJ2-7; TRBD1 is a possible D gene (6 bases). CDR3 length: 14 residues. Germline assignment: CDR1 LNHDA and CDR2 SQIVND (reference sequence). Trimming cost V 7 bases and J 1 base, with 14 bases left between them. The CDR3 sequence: CASNSGRGSYEQYF. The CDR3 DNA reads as TGTGCCAGTAACTCTGGCAGGGGATCCTACGAGCAGTACTTC.

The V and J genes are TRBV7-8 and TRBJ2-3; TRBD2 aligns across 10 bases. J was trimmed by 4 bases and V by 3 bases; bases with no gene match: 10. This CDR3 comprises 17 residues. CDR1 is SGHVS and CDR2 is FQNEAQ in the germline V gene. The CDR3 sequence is CASSLFLAGGDADTQYF. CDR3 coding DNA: TGTGCCAGCAGCTTGTTCTTAGCGGGGGGTGATGCAGATACGCAGTATTTT.

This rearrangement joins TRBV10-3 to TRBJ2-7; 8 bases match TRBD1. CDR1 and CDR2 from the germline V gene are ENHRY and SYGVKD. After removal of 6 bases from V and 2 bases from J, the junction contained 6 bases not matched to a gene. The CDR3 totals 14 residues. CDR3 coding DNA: TGTGCCATCAGACCGGGACAGGCCACCTACGAGCAGTACTTC. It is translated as CAIRPGQATYEQYF.

The CDR3 protein is CASSWGANTGELFF. In DNA, the CDR3 is TGTGCCAGCAGTTGGGGGGCGAACACCGGGGAGCTGTTTTTT. This rearrangement joins TRBV6-1 to TRBJ2-2, with D perhaps TRBD2 (6 bases). The CDR3 covers 14 residues. CDR1 MNHNS and CDR2 SASEGT come from the germline V gene. With 5 bases removed from V and 0 bases from J, the gap between germline ends came to 7 bases.

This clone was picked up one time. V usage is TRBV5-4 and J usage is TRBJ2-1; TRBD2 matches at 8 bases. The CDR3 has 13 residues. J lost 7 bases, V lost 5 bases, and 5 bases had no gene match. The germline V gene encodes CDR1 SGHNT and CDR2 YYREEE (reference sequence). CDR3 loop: CASSHSGVNEQFF. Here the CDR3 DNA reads TGTGCCAGCAGTCATAGCGGGGTTAATGAGCAGTTCTTC.

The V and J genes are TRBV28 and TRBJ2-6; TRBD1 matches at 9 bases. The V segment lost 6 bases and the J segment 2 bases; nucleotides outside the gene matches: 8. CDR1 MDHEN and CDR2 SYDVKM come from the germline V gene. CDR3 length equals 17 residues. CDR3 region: CASRGQGYPAGANVLTF. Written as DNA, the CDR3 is TGTGCCAGCAGGGGACAGGGCTATCCTGCTGGGGCCAACGTCCTGACTTTC.

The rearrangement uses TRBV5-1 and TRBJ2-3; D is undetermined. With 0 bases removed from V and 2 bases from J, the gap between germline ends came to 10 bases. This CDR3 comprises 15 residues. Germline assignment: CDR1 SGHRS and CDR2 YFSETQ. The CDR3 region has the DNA TGCGCCAGCAGCTTGGTTCCTAGTACCACAGATACGCAGTATTTT. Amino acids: CASSLVPSTTDTQYF.

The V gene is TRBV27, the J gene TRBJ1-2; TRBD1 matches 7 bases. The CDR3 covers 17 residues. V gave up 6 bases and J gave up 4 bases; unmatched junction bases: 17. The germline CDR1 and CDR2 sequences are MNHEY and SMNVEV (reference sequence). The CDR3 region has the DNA TGTGCCAGCAGCCAAAGCCCCACAGGGGCGATAGGCTATGGCTACACCTTC. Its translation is CASSQSPTGAIGYGYTF.

Here the CDR3 reads CASSSTSGSWEQYF. The CDR3 nucleotides are TGTGCCAGCAGCTCCACTAGCGGGAGTTGGGAGCAGTACTTC. This sequence joins TRBV5-5 and TRBJ2-7, with 11 bases that match TRBD2. CDR1 is SGHKS, CDR2 YYEKEE, per germline (reference sequence). The length of the CDR3 is 14 residues. Trimming took 3 bases from V and 7 from J; bases not matched to a gene: 6.

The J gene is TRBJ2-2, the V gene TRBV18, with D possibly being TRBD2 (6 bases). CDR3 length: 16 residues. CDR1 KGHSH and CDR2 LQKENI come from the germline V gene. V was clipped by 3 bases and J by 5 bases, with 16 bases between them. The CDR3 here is CASSPPESGGTGELFF. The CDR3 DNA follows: TGTGCCAGCTCACCCCCTGAAAGTGGGGGGACCGGGGAGCTGTTTTTT.

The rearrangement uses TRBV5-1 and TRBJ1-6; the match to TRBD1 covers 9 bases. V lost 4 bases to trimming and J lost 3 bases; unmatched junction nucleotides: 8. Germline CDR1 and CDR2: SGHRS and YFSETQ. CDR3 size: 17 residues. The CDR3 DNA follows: TGCGCCAGCAGCGACTTACCGACAGGGGGCTATAATTCACCCCTCCACTTT. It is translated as CASSDLPTGGYNSPLHF.

CDR3 nucleotide sequence: TGCGCCAGCAGCTTGGTCCCAGGGAACCCGGTCACCATATATTTT. It is translated as CASSLVPGNPVTIYF. V usage is TRBV5-1 and J usage is TRBJ1-3, with a possible D match to TRBD1 (5 bases). In germline, CDR1 is SGHRS, CDR2 YFSETQ. CDR3 length equals 15 residues. V lost 0 bases and J 9 bases, leaving 16 bases between the germline ends.

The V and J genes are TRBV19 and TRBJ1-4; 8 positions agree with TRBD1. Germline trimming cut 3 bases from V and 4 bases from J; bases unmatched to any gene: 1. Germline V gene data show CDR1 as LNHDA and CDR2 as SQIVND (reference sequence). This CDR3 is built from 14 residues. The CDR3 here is CASSIGQGNEKLFF. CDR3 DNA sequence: TGTGCCAGTAGTATCGGACAGGGTAATGAAAAACTGTTTTTT.

CDR3: CASSSGTGYYEQYF. CDR3 bases: TGTGCCAGTAGTTCCGGGACAGGGTACTACGAGCAGTACTTC. The chain carries TRBV19 and TRBJ2-7; TRBD1 agrees at 9 bases. V trimming: 5 bases; J trimming: 3 bases; junction bases outside the gene matches: 5. Germline loops: CDR1 LNHDA, CDR2 SQIVND (reference sequence). The CDR3 is made up of 14 amino acids.

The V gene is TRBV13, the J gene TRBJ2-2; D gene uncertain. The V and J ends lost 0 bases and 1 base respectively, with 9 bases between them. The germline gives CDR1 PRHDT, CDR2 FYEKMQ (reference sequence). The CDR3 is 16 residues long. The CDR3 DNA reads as TGTGCCAGCAGCTTAGGGCCGCGGAGGAACACCGGGGAGCTGTTTTTT. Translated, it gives CASSLGPRRNTGELFF.

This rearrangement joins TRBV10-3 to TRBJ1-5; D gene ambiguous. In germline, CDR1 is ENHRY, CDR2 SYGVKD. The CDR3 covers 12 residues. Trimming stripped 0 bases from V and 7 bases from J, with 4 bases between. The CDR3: CAISESDQPQHF. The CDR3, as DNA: TGTGCCATCAGTGAGTCGGACCAGCCCCAGCATTTT.

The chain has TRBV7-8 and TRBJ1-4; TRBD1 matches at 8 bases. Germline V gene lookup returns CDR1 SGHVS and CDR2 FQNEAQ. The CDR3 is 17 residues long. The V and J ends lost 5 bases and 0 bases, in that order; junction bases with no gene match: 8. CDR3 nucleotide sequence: TGTGCCAGCAGCAAAGACAGGGGAGTTGCAACTAATGAAAAACTGTTTTTT. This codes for CASSKDRGVATNEKLFF.